This T cell receptor (beta chain) was sequenced during a study of blood T cell repertoires in COVID-19. Produced via immunoSEQ multiplex PCR; TCRdb's table is partial and in-frame only. The sample records roughly 150,000 clones, 65% to 80% being singletons. The germline V gene has CDR1 SGDLS and CDR2 YYNGEE. CDR3 length equals 15 residues. The V segment lost 1 base and the J segment 2 bases; nucleotides outside the gene matches: 5. Sequences were obtained from peripheral blood. The chain has TRBV9 and TRBJ2-5; 7 bases fit TRBD2. The origin of this receptor is a man aged 60 to 75 with acute or convalescent COVID-19. CDR3 sequence: CASSVSSGGQETQYF. Here the CDR3 DNA reads TGTGCCAGCAGCGTATCCTCCGGGGGGCAAGAGACCCAGTACTTC.